This TCR beta chain was sequenced for a study of T cell responses to AZD1222 COVID-19 vaccine (dated by TCRdb to the early 2020s). Regarding the research as a whole: A total of 230 to 250 trial participants underwent TCR sequencing, of whom 207 had received two doses of AZD1222 and roughly 26 had received two doses of the MenACWY control vaccine. Trial participants were enrolled by age into subgroups of 18-55, 56-69 and 70-plus years, and approximately 150, 30 and 60 TCR-sequenced participants, respectively, were included in these subgroups.

Details on this clone: What antigen it recognizes has not been identified. Base-call qualities are not available, and no considerably larger clone is one nucleotide away.

Beyond this particular receptor, the publication reports: No day 14 peak-response samples were available, so repertoires were characterized only after the peak T cell response. Only a handful of AZD1222 recipients were SARS-CoV-2 seropositive at baseline, limiting conclusions about previously exposed vaccinees. The 56-69-year group was small, and its depth increase did not reach significance, likely because of low power. Nearly half of unique spike-specific TCRs reportedly recognized epitopes outside regions mutated in the B.1.351 and B.1.1.7 variants. CD4 TCRs associated with the vaccine covered the entire spike protein, and the dominant responses were in regions 160-218 and 743-854. After two AZD1222 doses, both the breadth and the depth of spike-specific TCRs were significantly higher than at day 0 and than in MenACWY recipients. Participants were mostly white British and included more females than males, and it was suggested by the authors that clonal diversity may have been underestimated.

Explained via the paper, the time point label denotes: baseline before first vaccination. The treatment or condition label for this specimen denotes: meningococcal conjugate vaccine given as trial control. Samples from vaccinated people were obtained from the UK trials COV001 and COV002, which included a single-blind randomized controlled phase 2/3 trial of AZD1222 (ChAdOx1 nCoV-19) in healthy adults. Trial participant PBMC samples were collected at day 0 and day 28 after the second dose for TCRbeta chain sequencing. The CDR3 regions of human TCRbeta chains were analyzed by immunosequencing. In the source study's methods: Repertoire TCRs were checked for matches against a reference library of SARS-CoV-2-specific TCRs that had been generated using the MIRA antigen-specificity platform. Breadth meant the fraction of unique TCRs that were SARS-CoV-2-associated, whereas depth meant the fraction of total T cells that were SARS-CoV-2-associated. Using the MIRA data, each spike-specific TCR was mapped to the spike region that the TCR reacts to and placed in a CD4 or CD8 class. Log10-transformed breadth and depth values were compared by one-way ANOVA with Sidak's multiple comparisons tests. TCRdb re-hosts the immuneACCESS table, in-frame sequences only. Its copies lack some clones; in the studies checked, an unresolved V gene accounts for under half of them, and the cause for the rest is not known. V and J calls and clone size are given by that table; D and trimming were obtained from the DNA. Here the sample has 130,000 to 150,000 clones; approximately 90% occur a single time. The ten largest make up roughly 2.8% of the sample.

The CDR3 holds 13 amino acids from the cysteine to the phenylalanine. Only CDR3 DNA remains: 39 bases, in frame from the first base. The germline V gene (reference sequence) supplies CDR1 MNHEY and CDR2 SMNVEV. V is cut by 5 bases and J by 3 bases, and the space between the germline ends is 11 bases. The sequence derives from an adult in good health. This sample comprised peripheral blood, obtained on day 0 of MenACWY control vaccination. The chain joins TRBV27 to TRBJ2-7; the D gene could be either TRBD1 or TRBD2, each agreeing at 5 bases. The CDR3 here reads CASSPWDDYEQYF. In nucleotides, the sequence is TGTGCCAGCAGTCCGTGGGACGACTACGAGCAGTACTTC.